Listed here are 29 T cell receptor beta chains from one sample, sequenced in a study of T cells in Graves' hyperthyroidism and ophthalmopathy. Amplification of TCR beta CDR3 regions used RNA as the template. HTBI primers drove first-round RT-PCR of the TCR CDR3. TCRdb processed the multiplex PCR reads anew with MiXCR; each CDR3 protein has one entry. Of fewer than 450,000 distinct CDR3 sequences in the sample, approximately 17% were seen once. Sequencing input: blood. The source of these receptors is a woman in her thirties with Graves' hyperthyroidism that later progressed to Graves' ophthalmopathy.

V is TRBV20-1 and J is TRBJ1-6; D possibly corresponds to TRBD1 (6 bases). The V gene's germline CDR1 is DFQATT and CDR2 SNEGSKA (reference sequence). There are 12 residues in the CDR3. V was clipped by 7 bases and J by 8 bases, with 12 bases between them. The CDR3 coding sequence is TGCAGTGTGGCCAGGGGTGATTCACCCCTCCACTTT. This sequence encodes CSVARGDSPLHF.

This clonotype was detected once. This chain joins TRBV18 and TRBJ1-4, with 8 bases lining up with TRBD1. The V gene's germline CDR1 is KGHSH and CDR2 LQKENI. The CDR3 contains 13 residues. Trimming at V came to 6 bases and at J to 7 bases, leaving 4 bases not matched to a gene. This CDR3 is CASSADRAEKLFF. For the CDR3, the DNA is TGTGCCAGCTCTGCGGACAGGGCTGAAAAACTGTTTTTT.

This clonotype was recorded many times. The V and J genes are TRBV7-9 and TRBJ1-2; perhaps TRBD1 as D (6 bases). The CDR3 totals 14 residues. Between the trimmed V and J ends, which lost 4 bases and 8 bases, there was a span of 17 bases. Looked up from germline, CDR1 is SEHNR and CDR2 is FQNEAQ (reference sequence). CDR3 protein: CASSSDGDILGYTF. CDR3 in DNA: TGTGCCAGCAGCTCAGACGGGGACATATTAGGCTACACCTTC. The whole variable domain, filled in from reference TRBV7-9 and TRBJ1-2, reads DTGVSQNPRHKITKRGQNVTFRCDPISEHNRLYWYRQTLGQGPEFLTYFQNEAQLEKSRLLSDRFSAERPKGSFSTLEIQRTEQGDSAMYLCASSSDGDILGYTFGSGTRLTVV.

This clonotype appeared many times. This rearrangement joins TRBV7-7 to TRBJ2-5; 8 nucleotides agree with TRBD1. J lost 4 bases, V lost 4 bases, and 2 bases had no gene match. Germline assignment: CDR1 SSHAT and CDR2 FNYEAQ (reference sequence). The CDR3 covers 13 residues. The CDR3 coding sequence is TGTGCCAGCAGCTCGACAGGGGCAGAGACCCAGTACTTC. It translates to CASSSTGAETQYF.

The rearrangement uses TRBV7-2 and TRBJ2-7, with D perhaps matching TRBD1 (6 bases). V shed 0 bases and J shed 1 base, with 13 bases lying between them. The CDR3 is 16 amino acids. Germline loops: CDR1 SGHTA, CDR2 FQGNSA. The CDR3 DNA reads as TGTGCCAGCAGCTTAGCCCACGGACAGCCTTCCTACGAGCAGTACTTC. This translates into CASSLAHGQPSYEQYF.

V and J are TRBV19 and TRBJ1-1; TRBD1 might be the D (6 bases). CDR1 and CDR2 from the germline V gene are LNHDA and SQIVND (reference sequence). Trimming shortened V by 7 bases and J by 1 base, and 13 bases separated the two germline ends. The CDR3 covers 14 residues. The CDR3 is CASTSGHTNTEAFF. CDR3 DNA: TGTGCCAGTACCTCGGGACACACGAACACTGAAGCTTTCTTT.

A few counts support this clonotype. With a much larger clone just one base away, this may be a read error. The CDR3 DNA reads as TGTGCCAGCAGCTCGTCGGGTGTGGACGAGCAGTACTTC. Translating gives CASSSSGVDEQYF. V gene TRBV11-2 combines with J gene TRBJ2-7; no clear D gene. This CDR3 is 13 amino acids long. The germline V gene encodes CDR1 SGHAT and CDR2 FQNNGV. The ends were cut back, 4 bases at V and 5 bases at J, with 12 bases in the middle.

This clonotype was detected ten times or more. The chain combines TRBV5-1 with TRBJ2-1, with D possibly matching TRBD2 (5 bases). The germline V gene encodes CDR1 SGHRS and CDR2 YFSETQ. Trimming shortened V by 7 bases and J by 9 bases, and 20 bases separated the two germline ends. The CDR3 runs 14 residues. In DNA, the CDR3 is TGCGCCAGCGGAGACTACCCAGGTGCAGCTGAGCAGTTCTTC. It encodes CASGDYPGAAEQFF.

CDR3 region: CASSQEASVSYEQYF. In DNA, the CDR3 is TGCGCCAGCAGCCAAGAAGCTAGCGTTTCCTACGAGCAGTACTTC. The chain joins TRBV4-1 to TRBJ2-7; a weak D match, TRBD2 (6 bases). This CDR3 contains 15 residues. CDR1 is MGHRA, CDR2 YSYEKL, per germline. V was clipped by 0 bases and J by 1 base, with 10 bases between them.

The V and J genes are TRBV19 and TRBJ2-1; D possibly corresponds to TRBD2 (5 bases). Looked up from germline, CDR1 is LNHDA and CDR2 is SQIVND (reference sequence). Trimming stripped 3 bases from V and 0 bases from J, with 12 bases between. The CDR3 is 16 amino acids. The CDR3 nucleotides read TGTGCCAGTAGTATGGCGGGCTTTAGCTCCTACAATGAGCAGTTCTTC. This gives the protein CASSMAGFSSYNEQFF.

J is TRBJ1-2 and V is TRBV30; D uncertain. V shed 7 bases and J shed 10 bases, with 19 bases lying between them. This CDR3 contains 12 residues. Germline V gene sequence: CDR1 GTSNPN, CDR2 SVGIG (reference sequence). CDR3 sequence (DNA): TGTGCCTCGAATCTACTGGGCCTCGACTACACCTTC. As protein: CASNLLGLDYTF.

This chain links TRBV5-1 with TRBJ2-1, with D perhaps matching TRBD1 (6 bases). The CDR3 is 20 amino acids. Deletions cut 2 bases from V and 6 bases from J, with 30 bases between. Germline-derived CDR1 and CDR2 are SGHRS and YFSETQ. CDR3 sequence: CASSFPRDTYSLQASNEQFF. The CDR3 bases are TGCGCCAGCAGCTTCCCTCGGGACACCTATTCCCTACAGGCGAGCAATGAGCAGTTCTTC.

This clonotype has at least ten counts. The V call is TRBV27, the J call TRBJ1-2; D gene unclear. V dropped 5 bases and J dropped 10 bases, with 20 bases sitting between them. Germline CDR1 MNHEY, CDR2 SMNVEV (reference sequence). The CDR3 covers 14 residues. The CDR3 DNA sequence: TGTGCCAGCAGTCCCAGCCGGCCGCCTGATGACTACACCTTC. Protein sequence: CASSPSRPPDDYTF.

The CDR3 region has the DNA TGTGCCAGCACCAGGGGACTAGCGGGAGAAGATGAGCAGTTCTTC. Its translation: CASTRGLAGEDEQFF. This chain links TRBV12-3 or TRBV12-4 with TRBJ2-1; TRBD2 matches 14 bases. This CDR3 contains 15 residues. J gave up 8 bases and V 7 bases, and 7 bases lay outside the gene matches.

This clonotype has at least ten counts. In DNA form, the CDR3 reads TGTGCCAGCAGTTTAATTACAGACACCGGGGAGCTGTTTTTT. Protein product: CASSLITDTGELFF. The J gene is TRBJ2-2, the V gene TRBV12-3 or TRBV12-4; no clear D gene. CDR3 length: 14 amino acids. V dropped 2 bases and J dropped 3 bases, with 7 bases sitting between them.

This clonotype was seen more than once but under ten times. The J gene is TRBJ2-5, the V gene TRBV20-1; TRBD1 matches at 8 bases. The CDR3 covers 13 residues. Germline CDR1 DFQATT, CDR2 SNEGSKA (reference sequence). After removal of 6 bases from V and 2 bases from J, the junction contained 5 bases not matched to a gene. The CDR3 protein is CSAWTGQQETQYF. DNA of the CDR3: TGCAGTGCATGGACAGGGCAGCAAGAGACCCAGTACTTC.

V and J are TRBV5-6 and TRBJ1-2, with D unresolved. The CDR3 covers 15 residues. Deletions cut 2 bases from V and 3 bases from J, with 14 bases between. Germline V lookup: CDR1 SGHDT, CDR2 YYEEEE. CDR3 in amino acids: CASSFISGVDYGYTF. In DNA form, the CDR3 reads TGTGCCAGCAGCTTTATATCTGGCGTTGACTATGGCTACACCTTC.

This CDR3 reads CATSGLAGSTDTQYF. The CDR3 DNA reads as TGTGCCACATCGGGACTAGCGGGGAGCACAGATACGCAGTATTTT. The chain uses TRBV19 and TRBJ2-3, with 13 bases identical to TRBD2. The germline V gene has CDR1 LNHDA and CDR2 SQIVND (reference sequence). V gave up 10 bases and J gave up 0 bases; unmatched junction bases: 4. The CDR3 runs 15 residues.

This clonotype was seen many times. The chain uses TRBV7-9 and TRBJ2-7, with a possible D match to TRBD2 (5 bases). V gave up 5 bases and J gave up 5 bases, with 13 bases separating them. Germline lookup yields CDR1 SEHNR and CDR2 FQNEAQ (reference sequence). The length of the CDR3 is 13 residues. The CDR3 here is CASSRSEGDEQYF. The CDR3 DNA sequence: TGTGCCAGCAGCCGGTCCGAGGGCGACGAGCAGTACTTC.

This clonotype was picked up a small number of times. This likely comes from a read error, as the CDR3 has no conserved phenylalanine or tryptophan at its end. The chain combines TRBV19 with TRBJ2-7, with TRBD1 matching over 7 bases. Germline V gene sequence: CDR1 LNHDA, CDR2 SQIVND (reference sequence). V dropped 4 bases and J dropped 4; count of bases not matched to a gene: 13. The CDR3 extends over 16 amino acids. The CDR3 reads CASSKKGGVGGYEQYS. The CDR3, as DNA: TGTGCCAGTAGTAAGAAAGGGGGCGTAGGAGGATACGAGCAGTACTCC.

V is TRBV7-2 and J is TRBJ2-5; 8 bases are shared with TRBD1. The CDR3 has 14 amino acids. After removal of 5 bases from V and 5 bases from J, the junction contained 7 bases not matched to a gene. Germline loops: CDR1 SGHTA, CDR2 FQGNSA. As DNA, the CDR3 is TGTGCCAGCAGCCCCACACGACAGGGGGAGACCCAGTACTTC. Translating it yields CASSPTRQGETQYF.

This clonotype was picked up a small number of times. The V gene is TRBV24-1, the J gene TRBJ2-1, with 8 positions matching TRBD2. Germline-derived CDR1 and CDR2 are KGHDR and SFDVKD. Trimming cost V 0 bases and J 4 bases; bases outside gene matches: 1. The CDR3 extends over 15 amino acids. The CDR3 sequence: CATSDLTSGYNEQFF. CDR3 DNA sequence: TGTGCCACCAGTGATTTGACTAGCGGTTACAATGAGCAGTTCTTC.

The chain employs TRBV19 and TRBJ1-6, with D uncertain. Germline assignment: CDR1 LNHDA and CDR2 SQIVND (reference sequence). V was trimmed by 2 bases and J by 8 bases, leaving 7 bases between them. CDR3 length: 13 amino acids. The CDR3, as DNA: TGTGCCAGTAGTATAACCGGTGATTCACCCCTCCACTTT. As protein: CASSITGDSPLHF. Drawing the rest from reference TRBV19 and TRBJ1-6, the complete variable domain is DGGITQSPKYLFRKEGQNVTLSCEQNLNHDAMYWYRQDPGQGLRLIYYSQIVNDFQKGDIAEGYSVSREKKESFPLTVTSAQKNPTAFYLCASSITGDSPLHFGNGTRLTVT.

Only a few counts were recorded for this clonotype. The V and J genes are TRBV19 and TRBJ2-1; 10 positions agree with TRBD2. Germline CDR1 LNHDA, CDR2 SQIVND (reference sequence). The ends lost 7 bases at V and 1 base at J; junction bases unmatched: 10. CDR3 length: 17 residues. The CDR3 DNA is TGTGCCAGTAAGGAGCGGGGGGGAAGTGGGTCCTACAATGAGCAGTTCTTC. It yields the protein CASKERGGSGSYNEQFF.

Many counts were recorded for this clonotype. The genes are TRBV27 and TRBJ1-2; D perhaps matches TRBD1 (5 bases). Trimming cost V 7 bases and J 2 bases, with 17 bases left between them. This CDR3 spans 15 amino acids. The germline CDR1 and CDR2 sequences are MNHEY and SMNVEV (reference sequence). CDR3 loop: CASNPAGQVNYGYTF. The CDR3 DNA is TGTGCCAGCAATCCCGCGGGGCAGGTGAACTATGGCTACACCTTC.

The chain has TRBV5-4 and TRBJ2-3; no clear D gene. The CDR3 spans 15 residues. V gave up 2 bases and J gave up 2 bases, with 12 bases separating them. The V gene's germline CDR1 is SGHNT and CDR2 YYREEE (reference sequence). The CDR3 is CASSFGPGYTDTQYF. DNA of the CDR3: TGTGCCAGCAGCTTTGGTCCCGGGTACACAGATACGCAGTATTTT.

Only a few counts were recorded for this clonotype. J is TRBJ2-2 and V is TRBV20-1; 7 nucleotides line up with TRBD2. The CDR3 spans 13 residues. Germline V gene lookup returns CDR1 DFQATT and CDR2 SNEGSKA (reference sequence). The V and J ends lost 6 bases and 4 bases, in that order; junction bases with no gene match: 5. The CDR3 coding sequence is TGCAGTGCCGGGGGGTTGAGCACCGGGGAGCTGTTTTTT. It is translated as CSAGGLSTGELFF.

This clonotype was detected ten times or more. The chain carries TRBV11-2 and TRBJ2-3; D uncertain. The germline V and J ends were trimmed by 3 bases and 6 bases, with 7 bases remaining between them. The CDR3 loop spans 12 amino acids. The germline CDR1 and CDR2 sequences are SGHAT and FQNNGV. The CDR3 DNA reads TGTGCCAGCAGCTTTCAGGCTGATACGCAGTATTTT. This sequence encodes CASSFQADTQYF. Using reference TRBV11-2 and TRBJ2-3 for the parts outside the CDR3, the full variable domain is EAGVAQSPRYKIIEKRQSVAFWCNPISGHATLYWYQQILGQGPKLLIQFQNNGVVDDSQLPKDRFSAERLKGVDSTLKIQPAKLEDSAVYLCASSFQADTQYFGPGTRLTVL.

This clonotype was observed a handful of times. The chain carries TRBV27 and TRBJ2-3; TRBD2 matches at 7 bases. This CDR3 comprises 16 residues. CDR1 is MNHEY and CDR2 is SMNVEV in the germline V gene (reference sequence). V lost 8 bases and J lost 0; bases outside the gene matches: 11. CDR3 DNA sequence: TGTGCCAGCGCGGTAAGGGGAGCGGGAAGCACAGATACGCAGTATTTT. It encodes CASAVRGAGSTDTQYF.